Shown below are 32 T cell receptor beta chains from a single sample sequenced in a study of STAT3 mutations in large granular lymphocyte leukemia (dated 2019 in TCRdb). What the work shows at the level of the full study, not this receptor alone: At least one immunodominant TCRbeta clonotype was present in every T-LGLL patient, and multiple immunodominant subclonotypes appeared in about half of the T-LGLL patients.

Libraries were built with the immunoSEQ multiplex PCR assay. Held by TCRdb, this immuneACCESS table contains in-frame sequences only and omits some clones. Under half of the omission traces to an unresolved V gene where checked; the cause of the rest is unknown. This sample holds roughly 6,000 clones; approximately 35% were observed only once. The top ten clones comprise more than 15% of the sample. These receptors' targets are unknown. The sample consisted of peripheral blood mononuclear cells. Receptor source: a woman aged 40 to 50 with T-cell large granular lymphocyte leukemia. Some clones in this sample may be carry-over from other donors' samples. The age is the age at diagnosis.

A few counts support this clone. The gene calls are TRBV6-1 and TRBJ2-7, with 11 bases matching TRBD1. The CDR3 has 14 residues. V was pared by 11 bases and J by 6 bases, with 12 bases of the junction left unmatched. Looked up from germline, CDR1 is MNHNS and CDR2 is SASEGT. The CDR3 here is CAGLDRGHVGEQYF. The CDR3 DNA reads TGTGCCGGCTTGGACAGGGGGCATGTAGGCGAGCAGTACTTC.

V gene TRBV7-9 combines with J gene TRBJ1-1; D remains ambiguous. Between the trimmed V and J ends, which lost 5 bases and 1 base, there was a span of 11 bases. Germline V gives CDR1 SEHNR, CDR2 FQNEAQ (reference sequence). The CDR3 has 14 residues. The CDR3 bases are TGTGCCAGCAGCATGGGCGATCAGAACACTGAAGCTTTCTTT. Protein sequence: CASSMGDQNTEAFF.

V gene TRBV11-3 combines with J gene TRBJ1-2; no reliable D call. The CDR3 is 12 residues long. Germline lookup yields CDR1 SGHNT and CDR2 YENEEA. V lost 5 bases and J 7 bases, leaving 11 bases between the germline ends. This CDR3 is CASSPTAAGYTF. CDR3 coding DNA: TGTGCCAGCAGCCCCACGGCGGCTGGCTACACCTTC.

There are a few counts of this clone. The chain uses TRBV5-1 and TRBJ1-4; 7 nucleotides align to TRBD1. CDR1 and CDR2 from the germline V gene are SGHRS and YFSETQ. The CDR3 is 13 residues long. The junction had 6 bases not matched to a gene; V was cut back by 5 bases and J by 8 bases. Here the CDR3 reads CASSSQGDEKLFF. The CDR3 DNA reads TGCGCCAGCAGTTCCCAGGGGGACGAAAAACTGTTTTTT.

The rearrangement joins TRBV27 to TRBJ2-1; D may be TRBD1 (6 bases). The CDR3 runs to 13 residues. Trimming cost V 5 bases and J 8 bases, with 13 bases left between them. Germline V CDR1 and CDR2: MNHEY, SMNVEV (reference sequence). CDR3 residues: CASSRARTDEQFF. The CDR3 DNA reads TGTGCCAGCAGTCGGGCCCGGACAGATGAGCAGTTCTTC.

The rearrangement joins TRBV4-3 to TRBJ2-2; D ambiguous. The V and J ends lost 4 bases and 8 bases respectively, with 14 bases between them. This CDR3 spans 14 amino acids. Germline-derived CDR1 and CDR2 are LGHNA and YSLEER. The DNA of the CDR3 is TGCGCCAGCAGCCCTAGGGCCTCTACGGGGGAGCTGTTTTTT. This encodes CASSPRASTGELFF.

CDR3 amino acids: CASSLIGGSWEQYF. CDR3 nucleotides: TGTGCCAGCAGTTTAATTGGGGGCAGTTGGGAGCAGTACTTC. The chain carries TRBV28 and TRBJ2-7; possibly TRBD1 for D (6 bases). V lost 2 bases to trimming and J lost 7 bases, with 15 bases between them. Germline V gene sequence: CDR1 MDHEN, CDR2 SYDVKM. This CDR3 spans 14 amino acids.

The J gene is TRBJ2-7, the V gene TRBV29-1, with a weak D call TRBD2 (6 bases). Germline-derived CDR1 and CDR2 are SQVTM and ANQGSEA. The CDR3 extends over 12 amino acids. Trimming left V 4 bases short and J 2 bases short, with 9 bases between. The CDR3 loop reads CSVGGVAYEQYF. As DNA, the CDR3 is TGCAGCGTTGGGGGGGTGGCCTACGAGCAGTACTTC.

The V and J genes are TRBV5-6 and TRBJ1-5; 10 bases match TRBD1. From germline, CDR1 is SGHDT and CDR2 YYEEEE. The J segment lost 5 bases and the V segment lost 3 bases, leaving 2 bases of the junction unmatched. The CDR3 is 14 residues long. The CDR3 region is CASSSGQGYQPQHF. In DNA form, the CDR3 reads TGTGCCAGCAGCTCGGGACAGGGGTATCAGCCCCAGCATTTT.

This clone was picked up one time. The chain links TRBV5-1 to TRBJ1-1; 9 bases line up with TRBD1. V gave up 6 bases and J gave up 1 base; unmatched junction bases: 10. Germline lookup yields CDR1 SGHRS and CDR2 YFSETQ. The CDR3 consists of 16 residues. The CDR3 coding sequence is TGCGCCAGCACCCTCCTTGGACAGGGGACGAACACTGAAGCTTTCTTT. Amino acid sequence: CASTLLGQGTNTEAFF.

In its sample, this clone was seen a few times. The chain combines TRBV9 with TRBJ2-7; tentative D call: TRBD1 (5 bases). Trimming left V 4 bases short and J 3 bases short, with 11 bases between. The CDR3 spans 13 residues. Per the germline V gene, CDR1 is SGDLS and CDR2 is YYNGEE. The CDR3 DNA follows: TGTGCCAGCAGCACCCAGGGTGGCTACGAGCAGTACTTC. This translates into CASSTQGGYEQYF. The entire variable domain, with the rest obtained from reference TRBV9 and TRBJ2-7, is as follows: DSGVTQTPKHLITATGQRVTLRCSPRSGDLSVYWYQQSLDQGLQFLIQYYNGEERAKGNILERFSAQQFPDLHSELNLSSLELGDSALYFCASSTQGGYEQYFGPGTRLTVT.

The rearrangement uses TRBV18 and TRBJ2-5, with 9 bases matching TRBD1. The V gene end was trimmed by 3 bases and the J gene end by 1 base; junction bases not matched to a gene: 6. This CDR3 has 16 amino acids. Germline V gives CDR1 KGHSH, CDR2 LQKENI. The CDR3 loop is CASSPATGGGQETQYF. The CDR3, as DNA: TGTGCCAGCTCACCGGCCACAGGGGGCGGCCAAGAGACCCAGTACTTC.

The V gene is TRBV5-1, the J gene TRBJ2-7; TRBD2 aligns across 14 bases. Germline CDR1 and CDR2: SGHRS and YFSETQ. The CDR3 loop spans 14 amino acids. V gave up 4 bases and J gave up 7 bases; unmatched junction bases: 4. CDR3 in DNA: TGCGCCAGCAGCCAGGGACTAGCGGGAGAGGAGCAGTACTTC. This translates into CASSQGLAGEEQYF. The full variable domain, with the rest looked up from reference TRBV5-1 and TRBJ2-7, is KAGVTQTPRYLIKTRGQQVTLSCSPISGHRSVSWYQQTPGQGLQFLFEYFSETQRNKGNFPGRFSGRQFSNSRSEMNVSTLELGDSALYLCASSQGLAGEEQYFGPGTRLTVT.

The V and J genes are TRBV18 and TRBJ1-2; TRBD1 agrees at 10 bases. The J segment lost 5 bases and the V segment lost 3 bases, leaving 12 bases of the junction unmatched. The V gene's germline CDR1 is KGHSH and CDR2 LQKENI. The CDR3 loop spans 17 amino acids. The CDR3 DNA reads as TGTGCCAGCTCACCCGTCCCGGGACAGGGGTTCGTTTATGGCTACACCTTC. Its translation is CASSPVPGQGFVYGYTF.

This clone came up a few times. The V gene is TRBV27, the J gene TRBJ1-1; 7 bases line up with TRBD1. In germline, CDR1 is MNHEY, CDR2 SMNVEV (reference sequence). This CDR3 comprises 15 residues. V lost 5 bases to trimming and J lost 0 bases; unmatched junction nucleotides: 6. CDR3 nucleotides: TGTGCCAGCAGTCAGCGACAGGGAGTGAACACTGAAGCTTTCTTT. Translating it yields CASSQRQGVNTEAFF.

The rearrangement uses TRBV6-5 and TRBJ1-1, with D possibly TRBD1 on 6 matching bases. The germline V gene has CDR1 MNHEY and CDR2 SVGAGI. This CDR3 comprises 12 residues. CDR3 amino acids: CATVRGPGEAFF. The CDR3 coding sequence is TGTGCGACCGTCAGGGGACCCGGGGAAGCTTTCTTT.

The chain links TRBV30 to TRBJ2-7; TRBD2 matches 7 bases. The CDR3 has 14 amino acids. Germline V lookup: CDR1 GTSNPN, CDR2 SVGIG (reference sequence). V was clipped by 4 bases and J by 2 bases; unmatched bases: 8. The DNA of the CDR3 is TGTGCCTGGATTGGGGAGGGTCGGACCTACGAGCAGTACTTC. Residues: CAWIGEGRTYEQYF.

The CDR3 loop is CASSQEATSRSYNEQFF. Here the CDR3 DNA reads TGCGCCAGCAGCCAAGAGGCGACTAGCCGCTCCTACAATGAGCAGTTCTTC. The V and J genes are TRBV4-3 and TRBJ2-1; 7 bases are a match to TRBD2. Germline CDR1 reads LGHNA; CDR2 reads YSLEER. Trimming removed 0 bases from V and 0 bases from J; junction bases left unmatched: 5. The CDR3 runs to 17 residues.

V gene TRBV7-9 combines with J gene TRBJ1-1; D is unresolved. V lost 6 bases and J 6 bases, leaving 17 bases between the germline ends. The CDR3 contains 14 residues. Per the germline V gene, CDR1 is SEHNR and CDR2 is FQNEAQ (reference sequence). As DNA, the CDR3 is TGTGCCAGCAGGGATACCGGGCTCTCGGCTGAAGCTTTCTTT. Its translation is CASRDTGLSAEAFF. Using reference TRBV7-9 and TRBJ1-1 for the parts outside the CDR3, the full variable domain is DTGVSQNPRHKITKRGQNVTFRCDPISEHNRLYWYRQTLGQGPEFLTYFQNEAQLEKSRLLSDRFSAERPKGSFSTLEIQRTEQGDSAMYLCASRDTGLSAEAFFGQGTRLTVV.

In its sample, this clone was seen a few times. V usage is TRBV18 and J usage is TRBJ2-7; 11 bases align to TRBD2. This CDR3 spans 14 amino acids. Germline CDR1 reads KGHSH; CDR2 reads LQKENI. The J segment lost 5 bases and the V segment lost 3 bases, leaving 3 bases of the junction unmatched. The CDR3 region has the DNA TGTGCCAGCTCACCCACTAGCGGGAGCAACGAGCAGTACTTC. Its protein product is CASSPTSGSNEQYF.

The chain has TRBV7-2 and TRBJ2-7; a weak D match, TRBD2 (5 bases). CDR1 is SGHTA, CDR2 FQGNSA, per germline. The germline V and J ends were trimmed by 1 base and 2 bases, with 12 bases remaining between them. CDR3 length: 15 residues. The CDR3 sequence is CASSLVAGAAYEQYF. The CDR3, as DNA: TGTGCCAGCAGCTTAGTAGCCGGAGCGGCCTACGAGCAGTACTTC.

The gene calls are TRBV4-2 and TRBJ1-1, with D possibly matching TRBD1 (6 bases). In germline, CDR1 is LGHNA, CDR2 YNFKEQ. This CDR3 has 13 amino acids. Trimming shortened V by 8 bases and J by 7 bases, and 17 bases separated the two germline ends. CDR3: CASGTGTQLEAFF. CDR3 nucleotides: TGTGCCAGCGGTACAGGGACCCAGCTTGAAGCTTTCTTT.

This sequence joins TRBV30 and TRBJ1-2, with 11 bases fitting TRBD1. V was clipped by 2 bases and J by 10 bases; unmatched bases: 9. The CDR3 covers 14 residues. Germline V CDR1 and CDR2: GTSNPN, SVGIG (reference sequence). CDR3 sequence: CAWSPSGQGVNYTF. CDR3 DNA: TGTGCCTGGAGTCCTTCGGGACAGGGGGTCAACTACACCTTC.

This clone was seen more than once but under ten times. This chain connects TRBV19 to TRBJ2-2, with D perhaps assigned TRBD1 or TRBD2 (6 bases each). The CDR3 is 15 amino acids. Germline V gives CDR1 LNHDA, CDR2 SQIVND (reference sequence). V lost 5 bases and J lost 0, with 10 bases in between. CDR3 sequence reads: CASSAGHTNTGELFF. As DNA, the CDR3 is TGTGCCAGTAGTGCGGGACACACGAACACCGGGGAGCTGTTTTTT.

V is TRBV7-9 and J is TRBJ2-7; TRBD1 agrees at 7 bases. The CDR3 has 15 amino acids. J was trimmed by 4 bases and V by 8 bases; bases with no gene match: 14. Germline V gene data show CDR1 as SEHNR and CDR2 as FQNEAQ (reference sequence). The CDR3 DNA reads TGTGCCAGCTACCCACTGCCGGGACAGTCTTACGAGCAGTACTTC. Translated: CASYPLPGQSYEQYF. Supplemented by reference TRBV7-9 and TRBJ2-7, the full variable domain reads DTGVSQNPRHKITKRGQNVTFRCDPISEHNRLYWYRQTLGQGPEFLTYFQNEAQLEKSRLLSDRFSAERPKGSFSTLEIQRTEQGDSAMYLCASYPLPGQSYEQYFGPGTRLTVT.

This clone was observed a handful of times. V usage is TRBV11-3 and J usage is TRBJ2-7; perhaps TRBD2 as D (5 bases). The CDR3 covers 15 residues. Per the germline V gene, CDR1 is SGHNT and CDR2 is YENEEA. Trimming took 5 bases from V and 0 from J, leaving 14 bases between them. The CDR3 DNA follows: TGTGCCAGCAGCCGCGGAGGCCTAAGCTCCTACGAGCAGTACTTC. It yields the protein CASSRGGLSSYEQYF.

The chain joins TRBV9 to TRBJ2-7; D ambiguous. Germline V gene lookup returns CDR1 SGDLS and CDR2 YYNGEE. V lost 0 bases, J lost 1 base, and 8 bases lay in between. This CDR3 region has 14 residues. The chain's CDR3 is CASSVGWKSYEQYF. CDR3 sequence (DNA): TGTGCCAGCAGCGTAGGGTGGAAGTCCTACGAGCAGTACTTC.

This clone was seen a handful of times. The V gene is TRBV13, the J gene TRBJ2-7; 11 bases fit TRBD2. Germline values: CDR1 PRHDT, CDR2 FYEKMQ (reference sequence). The CDR3 runs 15 residues. Losses at the gene ends were 4 bases for V and 3 bases for J; bases not matched to a gene: 5. The CDR3 here is CASSSVLAGDYEQYF. The DNA of the CDR3 is TGTGCCAGCAGCTCCGTACTAGCGGGGGACTACGAGCAGTACTTC.

There are a few counts of this clone. The chain couples TRBV2 to TRBJ2-5; D ambiguous. Germline values: CDR1 SNHLY, CDR2 FYNNEI. The CDR3 runs to 12 residues. The V and J ends lost 1 base and 5 bases respectively, with 5 bases between them. The CDR3 DNA sequence: TGTGCCAGCAGTGAAGGTTGGGAGACCCAGTACTTC. Its protein product is CASSEGWETQYF. Drawing the rest from reference TRBV2 and TRBJ2-5, the complete variable domain is EPEVTQTPSHQVTQMGQEVILRCVPISNHLYFYWYRQILGQKVEFLVSFYNNEISEKSEIFDDQFSVERPDGSNFTLKIRSTKLEDSAMYFCASSEGWETQYFGPGTRLLVL.

The chain uses TRBV5-1 and TRBJ1-1; 9 bases map to TRBD1. The V gene end was trimmed by 4 bases and the J gene end by 8 bases; junction bases not matched to a gene: 6. The CDR3 spans 13 residues. Germline assignment: CDR1 SGHRS and CDR2 YFSETQ. In DNA, the CDR3 is TGCGCCAGCAGCGTGGGACAGGGCCTCGAAGCTTTCTTT. It specifies CASSVGQGLEAFF.

The rearrangement uses TRBV7-9 and TRBJ2-3; 7 nucleotides match TRBD1. Germline V gene lookup returns CDR1 SEHNR and CDR2 FQNEAQ (reference sequence). Trimming cost V 6 bases and J 2 bases; bases outside gene matches: 14. CDR3 size: 17 residues. The CDR3 bases are TGTGCCAGCAGTAACGAGGGACAGAGCTTACTCACAGATACGCAGTATTTT. Protein: CASSNEGQSLLTDTQYF.

This clone was detected only a few times. V and J are TRBV7-3 and TRBJ2-7, with D unclear. CDR3 length: 13 residues. Trimming took 1 base from V and 7 from J, leaving 11 bases between them. Per germline, CDR1 SGHTA and CDR2 FQGTGA. The CDR3 sequence: CASSLKAGWEQYF. Here the CDR3 DNA reads TGTGCCAGCAGCTTAAAAGCCGGTTGGGAGCAGTACTTC.